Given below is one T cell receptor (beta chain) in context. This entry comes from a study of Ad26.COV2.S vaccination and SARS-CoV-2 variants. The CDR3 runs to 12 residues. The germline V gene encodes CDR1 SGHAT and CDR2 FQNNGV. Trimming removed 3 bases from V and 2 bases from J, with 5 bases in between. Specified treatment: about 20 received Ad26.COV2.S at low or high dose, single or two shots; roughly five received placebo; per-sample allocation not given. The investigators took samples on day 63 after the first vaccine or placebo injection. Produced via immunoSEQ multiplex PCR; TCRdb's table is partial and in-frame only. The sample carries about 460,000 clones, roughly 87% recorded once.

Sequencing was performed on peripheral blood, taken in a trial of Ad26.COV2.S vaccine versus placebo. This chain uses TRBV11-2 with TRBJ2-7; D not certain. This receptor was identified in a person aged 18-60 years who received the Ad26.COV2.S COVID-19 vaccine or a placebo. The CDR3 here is CASSFSTYEQYF. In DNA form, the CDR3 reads TGTGCCAGCAGCTTTAGTACCTACGAGCAGTACTTC.